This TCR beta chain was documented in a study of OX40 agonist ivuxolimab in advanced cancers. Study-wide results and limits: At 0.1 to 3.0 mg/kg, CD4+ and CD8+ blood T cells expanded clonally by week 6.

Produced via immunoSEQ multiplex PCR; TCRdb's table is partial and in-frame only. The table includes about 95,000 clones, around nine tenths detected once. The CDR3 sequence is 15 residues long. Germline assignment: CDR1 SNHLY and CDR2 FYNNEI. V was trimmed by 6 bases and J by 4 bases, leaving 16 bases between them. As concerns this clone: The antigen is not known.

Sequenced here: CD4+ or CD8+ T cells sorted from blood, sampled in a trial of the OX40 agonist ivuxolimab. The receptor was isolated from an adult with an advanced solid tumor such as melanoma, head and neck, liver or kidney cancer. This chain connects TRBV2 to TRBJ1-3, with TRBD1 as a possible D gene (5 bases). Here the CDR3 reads CASRVSGVSGNTIYF. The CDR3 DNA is TGTGCCAGCAGGGTCTCGGGGGTTTCGGGAAACACCATATATTTT.